This T cell receptor (beta chain) was captured by sequencing in a study of vaccination and CD4 T cells after COVID-19. Study at large: Four females and six males made up the convalescents, with two Hispanic. Timing of post-vaccine sample collection was a median 72 days after dose two, with a range of 14 to 241.

Treatment here: approximately 9-day PBMC culture with coronavirus spike peptide pools or control peptides (ViraFEST assay). Concerning this clonotype itself: Its antigen is not known.

The V gene's germline CDR1 is SNHLY and CDR2 FYNNEI. CDR3 size: 16 residues. The V segment lost 8 bases and the J segment 0 bases; nucleotides outside the gene matches: 9. Sequence data for DNA of cultured CD4+ T cells were generated by the Oncomine TCR Beta short-read assay. DNA came from CD4+ T cells after culture. TCRdb independently ran MiXCR on the PCR reads; one entry per CDR3 protein. The data contain 14,000 to 15,000 distinct CDR3 sequences, over 45% of them singletons. Study-wide results and caveats: The rise in median SARS-CoV-2-reactive clonotypes, from approximately 23 to 38, was not significant.

J is TRBJ1-5 and V is TRBV2; TRBD1 agrees at 8 bases. The specimen was CD4+ T cells from blood, cultured in vitro. The origin of this receptor is a human donor who had recovered from COVID-19. The CDR3 nucleotides read TGTGCCAGCCGCGGGACAGGCTTTTATAGCAATCAGCCCCAGCATTTT. It yields the protein CASRGTGFYSNQPQHF.